A single T cell receptor beta chain is shown here with its context. The ends lost 1 base at V and 5 bases at J; junction bases unmatched: 6. Germline CDR1 and CDR2: MNHEY and SVGAGI. The CDR3 is made up of 15 amino acids. The study ran its PCR with 60 Vbeta and 13 Jbeta primers. Profiling relied on immunoSEQ multiplex PCR, and the TCRdb table lists in-frame clones only, not all of them. The sample has some 130,000 clones, 80% seen once. This sample is drawn from a study of cytomegalovirus exposure and HLA in healthy donors. Sequencing was done on a sample of PBMCs. The J gene is TRBJ2-5, the V gene TRBV6-5; 8 nucleotides align to TRBD1. The source is a man younger than 45 in good health. The CDR3 nucleotides are TGTGCCAGCAGTTACTACACAGGGGGATGGGAGACCCAGTACTTC. Translation: CASSYYTGGWETQYF.